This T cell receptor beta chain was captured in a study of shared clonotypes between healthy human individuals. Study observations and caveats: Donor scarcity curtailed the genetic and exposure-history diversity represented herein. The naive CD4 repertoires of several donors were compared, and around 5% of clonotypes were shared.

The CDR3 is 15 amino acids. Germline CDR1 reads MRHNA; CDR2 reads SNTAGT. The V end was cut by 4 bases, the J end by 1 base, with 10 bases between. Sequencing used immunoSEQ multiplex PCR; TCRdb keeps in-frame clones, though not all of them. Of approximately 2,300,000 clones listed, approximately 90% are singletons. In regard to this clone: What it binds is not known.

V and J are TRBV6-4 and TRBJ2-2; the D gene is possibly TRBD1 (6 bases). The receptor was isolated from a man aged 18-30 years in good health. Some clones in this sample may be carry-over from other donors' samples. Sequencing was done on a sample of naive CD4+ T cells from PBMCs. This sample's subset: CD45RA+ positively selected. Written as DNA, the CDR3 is TGTGCCAGCAGTGTAGACAGGCTGAACACCGGGGAGCTGTTTTTT. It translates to CASSVDRLNTGELFF.